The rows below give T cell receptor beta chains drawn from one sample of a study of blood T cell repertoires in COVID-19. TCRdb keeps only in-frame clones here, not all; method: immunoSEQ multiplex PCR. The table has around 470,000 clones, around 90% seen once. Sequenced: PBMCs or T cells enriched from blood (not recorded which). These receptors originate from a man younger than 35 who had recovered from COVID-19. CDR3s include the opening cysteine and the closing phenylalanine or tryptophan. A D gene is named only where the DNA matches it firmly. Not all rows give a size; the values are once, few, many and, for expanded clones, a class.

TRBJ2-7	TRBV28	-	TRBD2	TGTGTCAGCGGGACTAGCGGGAGGAACGAGCAGTACTTC	CVSGTSGRNEQYF
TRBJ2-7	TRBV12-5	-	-	TGTGCTAGTGGTTTGGTGGCCGGGGGTCACGAGCAGTACTTC	CASGLVAGGHEQYF
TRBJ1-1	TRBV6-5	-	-	TGTGCCAGCTACAGGAACACTGAAGCTTTCTTT	CASYRNTEAFF
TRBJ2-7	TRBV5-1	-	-	TGCGCCAGCAGCGGTAGGGGACAAGCCTACGAGCAGTACTTC	CASSGRGQAYEQYF
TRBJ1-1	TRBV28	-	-	TGTGCCAGCGACTCGGGAGGCGGGGTGGGCACTGAAGCTTTCTTT	CASDSGGGVGTEAFF
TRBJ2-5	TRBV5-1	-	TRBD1	TGCGCCAGCAGCCCGGGACAGGCTCAAGAGACCCAGTACTTC	CASSPGQAQETQYF
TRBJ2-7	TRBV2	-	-	TGTGCCAGCACGCCTTCTCGTACATCGGGCGAGCAGTACTTC	CASTPSRTSGEQYF
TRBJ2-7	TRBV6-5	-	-	TGTGCCAGCAGGCCCGCAGGGGTGAACGAGCAGTACTTC	CASRPAGVNEQYF
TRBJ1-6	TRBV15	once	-	TGTGCCACCAGCGGTTATAGATCACCCCTCCACTTT	CATSGYRSPLHF
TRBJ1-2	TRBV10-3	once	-	TGTGCCATCAGATCCGGGGAATATGGCTACACCTTC	CAIRSGEYGYTF
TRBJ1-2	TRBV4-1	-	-	TGCGCCAGCAGCCCAACTCGGGGGTTCTATGGCTACACCTTC	CASSPTRGFYGYTF
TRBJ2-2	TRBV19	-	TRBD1	TGTGCCAGTAGTATAACCGGGACAGGGGGAATGGTGGGGGAGCTGTTTTTT	CASSITGTGGMVGELFF
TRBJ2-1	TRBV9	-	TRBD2	TGTGCCAGCAGCGTACGACCAGGGGCGGGAGGGTCCTACAATGAGCAGTTCTTC	CASSVRPGAGGSYNEQFF
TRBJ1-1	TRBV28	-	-	TGTGCCAGCAGTTACCCCCGGACAGCCCGGGGTGAAGCTTTCTTT	CASSYPRTARGEAFF
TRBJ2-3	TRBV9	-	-	TGTGCCGGTATAGTAGATACGCAGTATTTT	CAGIVDTQYF
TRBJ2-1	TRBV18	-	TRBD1	TGTGCCAGCTCACCACCGGGACAGGGGCAGAATGAGCAGTTCTTC	CASSPPGQGQNEQFF
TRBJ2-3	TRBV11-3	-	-	TGTGCCAGCAGTCTAACCTCTAGCACAGATACGCAGTATTTT	CASSLTSSTDTQYF
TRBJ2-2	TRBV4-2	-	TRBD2	TGTGCCAGCAGCCAAGCCACTAGCGGGAGTCGCGGGGAGCTGTTTTTT	CASSQATSGSRGELFF
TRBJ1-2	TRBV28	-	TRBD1	TGTGCCAGCAGTTTATCGTCAACTCTCCGGGACAGGGGGCTTGGCTACACCTTC	CASSLSSTLRDRGLGYTF
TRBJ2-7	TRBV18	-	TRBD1	TGTGCCAGCTCACCAGGGACAGGGAGTTACGAGCAGTACTTC	CASSPGTGSYEQYF
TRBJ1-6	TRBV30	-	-	TGTGCCTGGAAAAAAGGTGGGGACAAGCCCAGTAATTCACCCCTCCACTTT	CAWKKGGDKPSNSPLHF
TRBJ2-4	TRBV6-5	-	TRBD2	TGTGCCAGCAGCCGCGGGAGCCCGGCGGAAAACATTCAGTACTTC	CASSRGSPAENIQYF
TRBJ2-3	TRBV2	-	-	TGTGCCAGCCACCGGGATTCGAACCCCACAGATACGCAGTATTTT	CASHRDSNPTDTQYF
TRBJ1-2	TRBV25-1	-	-	TGTGCCAGCAGTGATGACCTAGGAGGCTACACCTTC	CASSDDLGGYTF
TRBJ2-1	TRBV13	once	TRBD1	TGTGCCAGCAGCTTCCGGGACAGACAGGGTGAGCAGTTCTTC	CASSFRDRQGEQFF
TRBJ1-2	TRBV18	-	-	TGTGCCAGCTCATCTACGACAGACTACACCTTC	CASSSTTDYTF
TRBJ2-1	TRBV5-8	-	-	TGTGCCAGCAGCTTGGGCCCAGGGGCAGGGAATGAGCAGTTCTTC	CASSLGPGAGNEQFF
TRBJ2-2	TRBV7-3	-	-	TGTGCCAGCAGCTTAACGGGAGGGGGAGCCCCCGGGGAGCTGTTTTTT	CASSLTGGGAPGELFF
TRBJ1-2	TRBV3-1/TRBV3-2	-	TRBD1	TGTGCCAGCAGCCGCGCCTTAAGACAGGGAACCAACGGCTACACCTTC	CASSRALRQGTNGYTF
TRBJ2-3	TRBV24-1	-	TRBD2	TGTGCCACCAGTGAAAGGGCTAGCGGGAGCGCAGATACGCAGTATTTT	CATSERASGSADTQYF
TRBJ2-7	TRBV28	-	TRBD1	TGTGCCAGCAGTCCAGAATTGGGACAGGGGACACCTTACGAGCAGTACTTC	CASSPELGQGTPYEQYF
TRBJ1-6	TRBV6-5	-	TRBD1	TGTGCCAGCAAAGTCGAGGGACAGATGTCACCCCTCCACTTT	CASKVEGQMSPLHF
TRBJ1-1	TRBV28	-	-	TGTGCCAGCAGTAGATTCGGGAAGGAGGGCACTGAAGCTTTCTTT	CASSRFGKEGTEAFF
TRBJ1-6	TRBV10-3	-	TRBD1	TGTGCCATCTACTCCGGACAGGGGGATTCACCCCTCCACTTT	CAIYSGQGDSPLHF
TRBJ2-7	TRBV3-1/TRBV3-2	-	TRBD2	TGTGCCAGCAGCCGCGGGGGCGGGAGGGCCTCCGAGCAGTACTTC	CASSRGGGRASEQYF
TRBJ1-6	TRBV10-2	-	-	TGCGCCAGCAGCGACTCCAGGGATTCACCCCTCCACTTT	CASSDSRDSPLHF
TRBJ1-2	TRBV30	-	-	TGTGCCTGGAGTGAGGAGGATGGCTACACCTTC	CAWSEEDGYTF
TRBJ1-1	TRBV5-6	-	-	TGTGCCAGCAGCTTGGCCACAGGGTCGGCTGAAGCTTTCTTT	CASSLATGSAEAFF
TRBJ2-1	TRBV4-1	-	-	TGCGCCAGCAGCCAAGGGACAGCCCTCTCCTACAATGAGCAGTTCTTC	CASSQGTALSYNEQFF
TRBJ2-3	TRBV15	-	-	TGTGCCACCAGCAGAGATGGGTGGTCCAGGTCGGGAACAGATACGCAGTATTTT	CATSRDGWSRSGTDTQYF
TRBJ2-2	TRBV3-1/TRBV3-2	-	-	TGTGCCAGCAGCCCCCGACTAGACGGGGAGCTGTTTTTT	CASSPRLDGELFF
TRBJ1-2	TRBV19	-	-	TGTGCCAGTAGTATTGGGGCCTTGACAGGCTCCCCCGGCTACACCTTC	CASSIGALTGSPGYTF
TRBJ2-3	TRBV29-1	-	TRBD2	TGCAGCGTTTGGGGGGGGGATGGTCAACTCACAGATACGCAGTATTTT	CSVWGGDGQLTDTQYF
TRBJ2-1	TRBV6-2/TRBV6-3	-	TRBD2	TGTGCCAGCAGTTACGATATGCGGACTAGCGGGAAGGTGGCCAATGAGCAGTTCTTC	CASSYDMRTSGKVANEQFF
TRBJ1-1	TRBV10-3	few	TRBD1	TGTGCCATCAGTGATTCTCAGGACAGGGGGATGAACACTGAAGCTTTCTTT	CAISDSQDRGMNTEAFF
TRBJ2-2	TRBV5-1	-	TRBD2	TGCGCCAGCAGCTTCAAACTAGCGGGAGAGGGGACCGGGGAGCTGTTTTTT	CASSFKLAGEGTGELFF
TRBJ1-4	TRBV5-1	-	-	TGCGCCAGCAGCGAAGAGGATACGGTTGGGGAAAAACTGTTTTTT	CASSEEDTVGEKLFF
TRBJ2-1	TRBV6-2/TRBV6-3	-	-	TGTGCCAGCAGTCACCCCATGGTGGAGTTTTACAATGAGCAGTTCTTC	CASSHPMVEFYNEQFF
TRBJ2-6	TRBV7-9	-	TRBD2	TGTGCCAGCAGCTTGCGGGGGTCTGGGGCCAACGTCCTGACTTTC	CASSLRGSGANVLTF
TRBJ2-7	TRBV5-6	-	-	TGTGCCAGCAGCTTGACAGGGCTCTACGAGCAGTACTTC	CASSLTGLYEQYF
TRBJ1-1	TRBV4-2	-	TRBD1	TGTGCCAGCAGCCACCCCCGACAGGGGACGAACACTGAAGCTTTCTTT	CASSHPRQGTNTEAFF
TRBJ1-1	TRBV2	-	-	TGTGCCAGCAGTGAAGTGGCCGAAGCTTTCTTT	CASSEVAEAFF
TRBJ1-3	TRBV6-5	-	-	TGTGCCAGCAGTTCGGGGGGACGCTCTGGAAACACCATATATTTT	CASSSGGRSGNTIYF
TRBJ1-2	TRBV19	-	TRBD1	TGTGCCAGTATAGCGGGGGACAGGGGAGTCTTCGGCTACACCTTC	CASIAGDRGVFGYTF
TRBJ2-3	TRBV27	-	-	TGTGCCAGCAATCACAGGGAAGGGAGCACAGATACGCAGTATTTT	CASNHREGSTDTQYF